The 28 T cell receptor beta chains below come from one sample, sequenced in a study of memory CD4+ T cells and cytomegalovirus serostatus. The sort gate was single viable CD3+CD4+CD8-CD45RO+ cells for memory CD4+ T cells. Assay: immunoSEQ multiplex PCR; the TCRdb copy retains only in-frame clones and omits some. The sample holds under 50,000 clones, roughly three quarters seen once. Input material: memory CD4+ T cells from blood. The source of these receptors is an adult in good health and CMV-seronegative.

The genes are TRBV7-2 and TRBJ2-5; 14 bases line up with TRBD2. Unmatched junction bases numbered 9, after V lost 5 bases and J lost 4 bases. The germline gives CDR1 SGHTA, CDR2 FQGNSA. The length of the CDR3 is 17 residues. This CDR3 is CASSPGLAGGRGETQYF. DNA for the CDR3: TGTGCCAGCAGCCCTGGACTAGCGGGGGGCCGGGGAGAGACCCAGTACTTC.

This chain uses TRBV7-3 with TRBJ2-4; D assignment may be TRBD1 or TRBD2 (6 bases each). Germline-derived CDR1 and CDR2 are SGHTA and FQGTGA. The CDR3 covers 13 residues. Trimming pared 5 bases from V and 8 bases from J, leaving 13 bases between. CDR3 sequence: CASSGNGGDIQYF. In DNA form, the CDR3 reads TGTGCCAGCAGCGGAAACGGGGGCGACATTCAGTACTTC.

On this clone: Additional DNA sequences in this sample encode the identical CDR3. The chain employs TRBV18 and TRBJ1-2, with 8 bases fitting TRBD1. After removal of 4 bases from V and 5 bases from J, the junction contained 6 bases not matched to a gene. CDR3 length: 14 residues. From germline, CDR1 is KGHSH and CDR2 LQKENI. Here the CDR3 reads CASSLDREPYGYTF. DNA of the CDR3: TGTGCCAGCTCACTGGACAGGGAACCATATGGCTACACCTTC. The full variable domain, completed using reference TRBV18 and TRBJ1-2, is NAGVMQNPRHLVRRRGQEARLRCSPMKGHSHVYWYRQLPEEGLKFMVYLQKENIIDESGMPKERFSAEFPKEGPSILRIQQVVRGDSAAYFCASSLDREPYGYTFGSGTRLTVV.

The gene calls are TRBV28 and TRBJ2-3, with TRBD1 matching 8 bases. V shed 5 bases, J shed 5 bases, and the junction held 9 bases outside the gene matches. The CDR3 is 15 amino acids. Per the germline V gene, CDR1 is MDHEN and CDR2 is SYDVKM. CDR3: CASSPLGTGGDTQYF. In DNA form, the CDR3 reads TGTGCCAGCAGTCCCCTCGGGACAGGAGGAGATACGCAGTATTTT.

The J gene is TRBJ2-4, the V gene TRBV6-5; TRBD1 matches at 7 bases. This CDR3 comprises 14 residues. After removal of 5 bases from V and 1 base from J, the junction contained 2 bases not matched to a gene. CDR1 and CDR2 from the germline V gene are MNHEY and SVGAGI. The CDR3 DNA sequence: TGTGCCAGCAGTACGGACAGGGCCAAAAACATTCAGTACTTC. It translates to CASSTDRAKNIQYF.

The chain recombines TRBV2 with TRBJ2-7; TRBD1 is a possible D gene (5 bases). V shed 5 bases and J shed 0 bases, with 11 bases lying between them. The CDR3 consists of 14 residues. Germline loops: CDR1 SNHLY, CDR2 FYNNEI. The DNA for the CDR3 is TGTGCCAGCAGTCGAACAGGTAGCTCCTACGAGCAGTACTTC. It encodes CASSRTGSSYEQYF.

V usage is TRBV2 and J usage is TRBJ2-3, with a possible D match to TRBD1 (6 bases). V gave up 6 bases and J gave up 2 bases, with 15 bases separating them. Germline V CDR1 and CDR2: SNHLY, FYNNEI. This CDR3 is built from 15 residues. In nucleotides, the CDR3 is TGTGCCAGCAGGGAAAACAGGGCTCTCACAGATACGCAGTATTTT. Its protein product is CASRENRALTDTQYF.

The V and J genes are TRBV5-8 and TRBJ1-5, with 7 bases aligning to TRBD1. The germline gives CDR1 SGHTS, CDR2 YDEGEE. V trimming: 4 bases; J trimming: 3 bases; junction bases outside the gene matches: 10. This CDR3 region has 16 residues. CDR3 sequence (DNA): TGTGCCAGCAGCCCCAATCGGGGGACAGACAATCAGCCCCAGCATTTT. It codes for CASSPNRGTDNQPQHF.

The gene calls are TRBV4-1 and TRBJ1-3; TRBD1 might be the D (6 bases). This CDR3 has 15 residues. Germline V gives CDR1 MGHRA, CDR2 YSYEKL. The ends were cut back, 4 bases at V and 2 bases at J, with 12 bases in the middle. CDR3 residues: CASSLGQGPGNTIYF. The CDR3 DNA reads TGCGCCAGCAGCCTGGGTCAGGGGCCTGGAAACACCATATATTTT.

Judged by abundance, this clone is medium-sized. This sequence joins TRBV28 and TRBJ1-2; D not resolved. CDR1 and CDR2 from the germline V gene are MDHEN and SYDVKM. With 4 bases removed from V and 4 bases from J, the gap between germline ends came to 16 bases. This CDR3 has 15 residues. Written as DNA, the CDR3 is TGTGCCAGCAGTTCCCCTACCATTTTTCTCTATGGCTACACCTTC. The encoded protein is CASSSPTIFLYGYTF.

This rearrangement joins TRBV18 to TRBJ1-1; a weak D match, TRBD1 (6 bases). Germline loops: CDR1 KGHSH, CDR2 LQKENI. The CDR3 contains 17 residues. V was cut by 3 bases and J by 0 bases, with 17 bases left in between. CDR3 sequence (DNA): TGTGCCAGCTCACCCAACAGGGTAGGGTCCTTGAACACTGAAGCTTTCTTT. Its translation is CASSPNRVGSLNTEAFF.

This chain connects TRBV5-4 to TRBJ2-2; no reliable D call. From germline, CDR1 is SGHNT and CDR2 YYREEE (reference sequence). V lost 1 base to trimming and J lost 1 base, with 8 bases between them. The CDR3 is made up of 15 amino acids. The CDR3 DNA reads as TGTGCCAGCAGCTTGCAGGCAGGGAACACCGGGGAGCTGTTTTTT. Amino acid sequence: CASSLQAGNTGELFF.

This chain connects TRBV6-5 to TRBJ2-5; tentative D call: TRBD2 (7 bases). V gave up 7 bases and J gave up 5 bases, with 20 bases separating them. The germline V gene has CDR1 MNHEY and CDR2 SVGAGI. The CDR3 contains 15 residues. This chain's CDR3 is CASTRFWGGRETQYF. The CDR3 DNA reads TGTGCCAGCACCAGATTTTGGGGGGGGCGGGAGACCCAGTACTTC.

This sequence joins TRBV11-2 and TRBJ2-3, with D tentatively TRBD2 (6 bases). Trimming left V 8 bases short and J 3 bases short, with 24 bases between. The CDR3 consists of 17 residues. Germline V gene data show CDR1 as SGHAT and CDR2 as FQNNGV. The CDR3 protein is CASRSFQDLGRTDTQYF. CDR3 sequence (DNA): TGTGCCAGCCGCAGCTTCCAGGACTTGGGGAGGACAGATACGCAGTATTTT.

The rearrangement joins TRBV19 to TRBJ1-2, with D uncertain. The CDR3 runs 14 residues. Between the trimmed V and J ends, which lost 0 bases and 8 bases, there was a span of 13 bases. The germline CDR1 and CDR2 sequences are LNHDA and SQIVND (reference sequence). As DNA, the CDR3 is TGTGCCAGTAGTATAGATGCAGCGGTCGGAGGCTACACCTTC. This sequence encodes CASSIDAAVGGYTF.

The chain employs TRBV6-5 and TRBJ2-7, with 7 nucleotides matching TRBD1. Germline trimming cut 6 bases from V and 3 bases from J; bases unmatched to any gene: 8. This CDR3 contains 14 residues. Germline V gene lookup returns CDR1 MNHEY and CDR2 SVGAGI. CDR3 protein: CASSPYRDSYEQYF. Written as DNA, the CDR3 is TGTGCCAGCAGCCCATACCGGGACAGCTACGAGCAGTACTTC.

The count of this clone is one. The chain has TRBV20-1 and TRBJ1-2; D uncertain. CDR1 and CDR2 from the germline V gene are DFQATT and SNEGSKA (reference sequence). Trimming stripped 2 bases from V and 6 bases from J, with 7 bases between. The CDR3 length is 11 residues. This CDR3 reads CSARWLDGYTF. DNA for the CDR3: TGCAGTGCTAGATGGTTGGATGGCTACACCTTC.

Written as DNA, the CDR3 is TGTGCCAGTCGAGAATGGACAGGGTCCCAAGAGACCCAGTACTTC. Protein product: CASREWTGSQETQYF. The V call is TRBV7-9, the J call TRBJ2-5, with 8 positions matching TRBD1. Unmatched junction bases numbered 10, after V lost 9 bases and J lost 1 base. The CDR3 covers 15 residues. Germline V gives CDR1 SEHNR, CDR2 FQNEAQ (reference sequence).

The chain recombines TRBV2 with TRBJ2-5, with 10 positions matching TRBD2. The end of the DNA fits TRBJ2-7 better, so the J call may be wrong. The length of the CDR3 is 13 residues. The germline CDR1 and CDR2 sequences are SNHLY and FYNNEI. The CDR3 DNA follows: TGTGCCAGCCAGCGGGGGGGCCGCTACGAGCAGTACTTC. Translating it yields CASQRGGRYEQYF.

The chain uses TRBV6-1 and TRBJ1-2; tentatively, D is TRBD1 (6 bases). Germline V lookup: CDR1 MNHNS, CDR2 SASEGT. Trimming left V 8 bases short and J 8 bases short, with 12 bases between. The CDR3 is made up of 11 amino acids. CDR3 loop: CASGPGVGYTF. The CDR3, as DNA: TGTGCCAGCGGCCCAGGGGTGGGCTACACCTTC.

The chain links TRBV4-3 to TRBJ1-2; D unresolved. V gave up 1 base and J gave up 7 bases, with 16 bases separating them. The CDR3 covers 15 residues. From germline, CDR1 is LGHNA and CDR2 YSLEER. The CDR3 here is CASSQGGSPSAGYTF. For the CDR3, the DNA is TGCGCCAGCAGCCAAGGCGGTTCGCCTTCCGCTGGCTACACCTTC.

This clone came up once. This chain links TRBV10-2 with TRBJ2-1; TRBD2 agrees at 8 bases. The CDR3 length is 15 residues. V gave up 1 base and J gave up 13 bases; unmatched junction bases: 12. CDR1 is WSHSY, CDR2 SAAADI, per germline. CDR3 region: CASSEWTSISRFQFF. For the CDR3, the DNA is TGCGCCAGCAGTGAGTGGACTAGCATCTCCCGTTTCCAGTTCTTC.

This clone turned up a few times. CDR3 nucleotide sequence: TGCGCCAGCAGAGGCGGGGAGGCCATGAATGAGCAGTTCTTC. This codes for CASRGGEAMNEQFF. The gene calls are TRBV5-1 and TRBJ2-1, with TRBD2 as a possible D gene (6 bases). CDR1 SGHRS and CDR2 YFSETQ come from the germline V gene. Trimming cost V 5 bases and J 7 bases, with 16 bases left between them. CDR3 length equals 14 residues.

The gene calls are TRBV9 and TRBJ1-3; perhaps TRBD1 as D (6 bases). The V end lost 0 bases, the J end lost 0 bases, and 13 bases lay between the germline ends. CDR1 is SGDLS and CDR2 is YYNGEE in the germline V gene. This CDR3 comprises 17 residues. The CDR3 coding sequence is TGTGCCAGCAGCGTAGACCCAGGGGCCCGCTCTGGAAACACCATATATTTT. Translated, it gives CASSVDPGARSGNTIYF.

This sequence joins TRBV5-1 and TRBJ2-3; D ambiguous. This CDR3 contains 14 residues. The V and J ends lost 0 bases and 3 bases respectively, with 8 bases between them. The germline V gene encodes CDR1 SGHRS and CDR2 YFSETQ. CDR3 nucleotide sequence: TGCGCCAGCAGCTTGGACAGCAGTACAGATACGCAGTATTTT. Its protein is CASSLDSSTDTQYF.

This sequence joins TRBV5-4 and TRBJ1-1, with a weak D call TRBD1 (6 bases). The ends were cut back, 4 bases at V and 9 bases at J, with 19 bases in the middle. Per the germline V gene, CDR1 is SGHNT and CDR2 is YYREEE (reference sequence). The CDR3 length is 14 residues. This chain's CDR3 is CASSHGPGARKAFF. The DNA of the CDR3 is TGTGCCAGCAGCCACGGTCCGGGGGCGCGAAAAGCTTTCTTT.

The CDR3 here is CASSESGRDPNTEAFF. CDR3 bases: TGTGCCAGCAGTGAATCAGGACGAGACCCTAACACTGAAGCTTTCTTT. The V gene is TRBV25-1, the J gene TRBJ1-1; D uncertain. CDR1 is MGHDK and CDR2 is SYGVNS in the germline V gene. CDR3 size: 16 residues. The V gene lost 1 base and the J gene lost 2 bases, with 14 bases spanning the gap. The full variable domain, in which reference TRBV25-1 and TRBJ1-1 provide the parts outside the CDR3, is EADIYQTPRYLVIGTGKKITLECSQTMGHDKMYWYQQDPGMELHLIHYSYGVNSTEKGDLSSESTVSRIRTEHFPLTLESARPSHTSQYLCASSESGRDPNTEAFFGQGTRLTVV.

The chain employs TRBV10-3 and TRBJ1-6, with D possibly TRBD1 on 6 matching bases. The germline CDR1 and CDR2 sequences are ENHRY and SYGVKD. V was trimmed by 5 bases and J by 8 bases, leaving 16 bases between them. The CDR3 length is 15 residues. CDR3 nucleotide sequence: TGTGCCATCAGTAAAAACGACAGGATATATTCACCCCTCCACTTT. It is translated as CAISKNDRIYSPLHF.